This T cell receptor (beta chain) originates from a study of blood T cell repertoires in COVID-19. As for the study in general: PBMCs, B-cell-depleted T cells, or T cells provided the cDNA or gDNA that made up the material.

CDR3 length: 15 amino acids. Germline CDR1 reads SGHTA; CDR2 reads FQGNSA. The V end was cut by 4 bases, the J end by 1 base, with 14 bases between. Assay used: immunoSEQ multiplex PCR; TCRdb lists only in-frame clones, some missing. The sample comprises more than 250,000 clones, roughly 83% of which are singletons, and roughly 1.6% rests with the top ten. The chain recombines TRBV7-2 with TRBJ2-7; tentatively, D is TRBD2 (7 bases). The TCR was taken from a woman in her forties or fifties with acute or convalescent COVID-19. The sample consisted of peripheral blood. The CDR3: CASSWLGGGSYEQYF. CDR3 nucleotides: TGTGCCAGCAGCTGGCTAGGGGGGGGATCCTACGAGCAGTACTTC. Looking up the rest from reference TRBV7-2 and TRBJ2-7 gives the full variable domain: GAGVSQSPSNKVTEKGKDVELRCDPISGHTALYWYRQSLGQGLEFLIYFQGNSAPDKSGLPSDRFSAERTGGSVSTLTIQRTQQEDSAVYLCASSWLGGGSYEQYFGPGTRLTVT.